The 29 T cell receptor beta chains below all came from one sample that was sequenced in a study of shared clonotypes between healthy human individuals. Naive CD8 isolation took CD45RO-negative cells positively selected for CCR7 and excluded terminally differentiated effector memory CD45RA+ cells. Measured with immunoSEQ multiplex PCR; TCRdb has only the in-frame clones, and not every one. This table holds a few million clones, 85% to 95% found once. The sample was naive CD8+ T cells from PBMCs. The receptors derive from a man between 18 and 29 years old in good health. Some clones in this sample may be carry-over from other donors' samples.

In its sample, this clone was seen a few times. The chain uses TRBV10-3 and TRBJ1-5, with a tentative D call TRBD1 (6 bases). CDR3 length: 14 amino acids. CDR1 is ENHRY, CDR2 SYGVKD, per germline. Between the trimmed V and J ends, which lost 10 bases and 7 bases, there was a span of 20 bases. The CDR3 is CATGAGSSLQPQHF. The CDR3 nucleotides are TGTGCCACGGGGGCGGGCTCCTCGTTGCAGCCCCAGCATTTT.

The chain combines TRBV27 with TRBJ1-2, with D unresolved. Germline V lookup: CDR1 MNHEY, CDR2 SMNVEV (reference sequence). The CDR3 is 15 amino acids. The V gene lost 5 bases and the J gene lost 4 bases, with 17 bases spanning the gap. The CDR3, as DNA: TGTGCCAGCAGTCCCTGGGCAGGCGGTGGCTATGGCTACACCTTC. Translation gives CASSPWAGGGYGYTF.

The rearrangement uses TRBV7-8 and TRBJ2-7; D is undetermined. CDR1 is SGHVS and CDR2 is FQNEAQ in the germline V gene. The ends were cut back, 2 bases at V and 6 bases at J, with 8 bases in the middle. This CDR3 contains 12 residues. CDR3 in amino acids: CASSLLSGEQYF. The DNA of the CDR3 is TGTGCCAGCAGCTTATTGTCAGGCGAGCAGTACTTC.

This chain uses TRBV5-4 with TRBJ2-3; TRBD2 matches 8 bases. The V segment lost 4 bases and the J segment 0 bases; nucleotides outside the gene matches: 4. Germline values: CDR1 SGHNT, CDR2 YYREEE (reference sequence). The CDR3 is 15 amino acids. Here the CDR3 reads CASSALAGSTDTQYF. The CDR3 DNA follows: TGTGCCAGCAGCGCCTTAGCGGGAAGCACAGATACGCAGTATTTT.

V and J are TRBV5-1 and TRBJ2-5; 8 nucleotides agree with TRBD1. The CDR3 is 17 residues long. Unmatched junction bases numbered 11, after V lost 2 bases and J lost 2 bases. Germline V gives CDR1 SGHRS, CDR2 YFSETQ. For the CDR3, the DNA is TGCGCCAGCAGCTTCGCATCAGGGGGCGGTGGGCAAGAGACCCAGTACTTC. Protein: CASSFASGGGGQETQYF.

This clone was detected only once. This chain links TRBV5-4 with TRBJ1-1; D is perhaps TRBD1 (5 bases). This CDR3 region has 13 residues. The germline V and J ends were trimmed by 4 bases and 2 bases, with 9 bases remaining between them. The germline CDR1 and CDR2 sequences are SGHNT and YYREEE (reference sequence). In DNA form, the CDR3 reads TGTGCCAGCAGCGGCGGGGGTAACACTGAAGCTTTCTTT. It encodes CASSGGGNTEAFF.

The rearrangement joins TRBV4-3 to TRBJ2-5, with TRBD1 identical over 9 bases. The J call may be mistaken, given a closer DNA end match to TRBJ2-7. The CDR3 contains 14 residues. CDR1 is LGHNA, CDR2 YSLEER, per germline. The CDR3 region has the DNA TGCGCCAGCAGCCCTGAACAGGGGGCCGACGAGCAGTACTTC. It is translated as CASSPEQGADEQYF.

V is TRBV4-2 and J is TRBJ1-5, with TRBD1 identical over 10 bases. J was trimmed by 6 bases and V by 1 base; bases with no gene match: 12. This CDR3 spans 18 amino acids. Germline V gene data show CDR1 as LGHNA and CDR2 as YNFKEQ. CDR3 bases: TGTGCCAGCAGCCAAGTAGGGGGACAGGGGACCCCTACTCAGCCCCAGCATTTT. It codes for CASSQVGGQGTPTQPQHF.

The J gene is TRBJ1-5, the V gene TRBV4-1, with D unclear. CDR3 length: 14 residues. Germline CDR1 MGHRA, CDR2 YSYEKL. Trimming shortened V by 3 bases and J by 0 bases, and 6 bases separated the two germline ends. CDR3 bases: TGCGCCAGCAGCCAGGGATATAGCAATCAGCCCCAGCATTTT. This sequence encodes CASSQGYSNQPQHF.

This CDR3 is CASSFLGSPLPNYGYTF. The CDR3 DNA sequence: TGTGCCAGCAGTTTTTTGGGGAGCCCCTTACCCAACTATGGCTACACCTTC. The chain uses TRBV27 and TRBJ1-2; D gene unclear. Trimming removed 3 bases at V and 2 bases at J, with 19 bases between. The length of the CDR3 is 17 residues. CDR1 and CDR2 from the germline V gene are MNHEY and SMNVEV (reference sequence).

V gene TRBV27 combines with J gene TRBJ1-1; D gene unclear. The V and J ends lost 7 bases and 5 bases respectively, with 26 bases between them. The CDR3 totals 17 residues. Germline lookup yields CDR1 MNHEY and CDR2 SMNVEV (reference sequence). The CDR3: CASTPSGAKSVRTEAFF. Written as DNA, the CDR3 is TGTGCCAGCACCCCTTCAGGTGCGAAGTCGGTTCGAACTGAAGCTTTCTTT.

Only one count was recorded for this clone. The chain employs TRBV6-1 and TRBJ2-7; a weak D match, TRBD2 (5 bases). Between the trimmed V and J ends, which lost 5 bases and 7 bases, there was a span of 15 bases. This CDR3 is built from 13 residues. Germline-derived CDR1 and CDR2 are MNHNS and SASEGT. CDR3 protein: CASSPTRGAEQYF. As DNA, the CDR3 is TGTGCCAGCAGTCCGACCCGGGGTGCTGAGCAGTACTTC.

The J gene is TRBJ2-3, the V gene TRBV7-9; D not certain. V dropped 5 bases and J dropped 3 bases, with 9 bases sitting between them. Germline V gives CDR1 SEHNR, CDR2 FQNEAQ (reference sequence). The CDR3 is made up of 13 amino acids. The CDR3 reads CASSPLLTDTQYF. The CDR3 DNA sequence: TGTGCCAGCAGCCCACTCCTGACAGATACGCAGTATTTT.

The CDR3 protein is CSVEDRGSYEQYF. Here the CDR3 DNA reads TGCAGCGTTGAAGATCGCGGGAGCTACGAGCAGTACTTC. The chain recombines TRBV29-1 with TRBJ2-7; 7 bases match TRBD2. Trimming cost V 0 bases and J 3 bases; bases outside gene matches: 2. The CDR3 totals 13 residues. Germline V gives CDR1 SQVTM, CDR2 ANQGSEA.

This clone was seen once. DNA of the CDR3: TGTGCCAGCCGGTTTAGGGTGGAGATGGGCCTCGAGCAGTACTTC. It yields the protein CASRFRVEMGLEQYF. The rearrangement joins TRBV27 to TRBJ2-7; unclear D gene. With 8 bases removed from V and 6 bases from J, the gap between germline ends came to 23 bases. From germline, CDR1 is MNHEY and CDR2 SMNVEV (reference sequence). The CDR3 has 15 amino acids.

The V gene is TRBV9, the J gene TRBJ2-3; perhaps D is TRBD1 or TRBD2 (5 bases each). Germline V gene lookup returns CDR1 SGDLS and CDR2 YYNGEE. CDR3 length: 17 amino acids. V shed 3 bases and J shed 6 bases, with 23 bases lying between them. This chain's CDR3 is CASSGVGTWGSVDTQYF. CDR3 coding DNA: TGTGCCAGCAGCGGGGTGGGGACGTGGGGCAGTGTGGATACGCAGTATTTT.

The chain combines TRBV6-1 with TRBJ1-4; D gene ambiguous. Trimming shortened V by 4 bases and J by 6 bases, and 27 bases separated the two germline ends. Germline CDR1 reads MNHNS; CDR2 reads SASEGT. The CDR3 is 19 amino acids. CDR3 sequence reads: CASSGRVGRSTVSDEKLFF. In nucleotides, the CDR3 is TGTGCCAGCAGTGGGCGGGTGGGCAGGTCTACGGTCTCTGATGAAAAACTGTTTTTT.

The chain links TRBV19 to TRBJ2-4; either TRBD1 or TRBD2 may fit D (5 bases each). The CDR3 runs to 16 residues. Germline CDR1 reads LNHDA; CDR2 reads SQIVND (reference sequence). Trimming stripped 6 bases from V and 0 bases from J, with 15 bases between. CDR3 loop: CASSAPRGLAKNIQYF. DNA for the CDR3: TGTGCCAGTAGCGCCCCACGGGGCTTAGCCAAAAACATTCAGTACTTC.

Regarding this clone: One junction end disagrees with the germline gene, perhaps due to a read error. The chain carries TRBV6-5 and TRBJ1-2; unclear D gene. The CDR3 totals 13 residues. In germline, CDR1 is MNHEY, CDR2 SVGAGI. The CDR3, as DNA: TGTGCCAGCAGTCCTTTCCCCCGAGACAAGGCTAACTTC. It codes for CASSPFPRDKANF.

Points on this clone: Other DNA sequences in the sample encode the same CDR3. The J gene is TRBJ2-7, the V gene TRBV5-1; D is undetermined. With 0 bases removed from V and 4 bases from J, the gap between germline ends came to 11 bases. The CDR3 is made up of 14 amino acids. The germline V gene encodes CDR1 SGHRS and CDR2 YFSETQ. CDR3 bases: TGCGCCAGCAGCTTGGTAGGGCAAGGTTACGAGCAGTACTTC. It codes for CASSLVGQGYEQYF. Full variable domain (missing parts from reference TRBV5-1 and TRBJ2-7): KAGVTQTPRYLIKTRGQQVTLSCSPISGHRSVSWYQQTPGQGLQFLFEYFSETQRNKGNFPGRFSGRQFSNSRSEMNVSTLELGDSALYLCASSLVGQGYEQYFGPGTRLTVT.

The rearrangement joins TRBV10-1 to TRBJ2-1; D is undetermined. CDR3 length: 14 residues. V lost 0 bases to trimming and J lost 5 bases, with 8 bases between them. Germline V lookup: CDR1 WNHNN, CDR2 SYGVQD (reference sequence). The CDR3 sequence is CASSESGWDNEQFF. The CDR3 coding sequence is TGCGCCAGCAGTGAGTCAGGTTGGGACAATGAGCAGTTCTTC.

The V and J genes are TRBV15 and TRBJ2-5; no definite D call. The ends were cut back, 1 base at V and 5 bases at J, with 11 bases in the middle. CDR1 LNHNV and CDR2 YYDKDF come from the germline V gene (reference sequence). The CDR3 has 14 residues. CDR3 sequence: CATSRGGLDETQYF. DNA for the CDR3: TGTGCCACCAGCAGAGGTGGGTTGGATGAGACCCAGTACTTC.

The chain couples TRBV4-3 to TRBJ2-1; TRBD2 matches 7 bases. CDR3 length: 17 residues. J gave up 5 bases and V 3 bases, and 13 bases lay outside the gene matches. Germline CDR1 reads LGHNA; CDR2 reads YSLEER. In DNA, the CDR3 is TGCGCCAGCAGCCACTCTTTGGGGCGGGAGTTCGACAATGAGCAGTTCTTC. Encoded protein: CASSHSLGREFDNEQFF.

The CDR3 reads CASSPTNGETQYF. Written as DNA, the CDR3 is TGTGCCAGCAGCCCCACCAATGGGGAGACCCAGTACTTC. The gene calls are TRBV9 and TRBJ2-5, with D hard to call. Trimming removed 4 bases from V and 5 bases from J, with 12 bases in between. This CDR3 region has 13 residues. Germline V gives CDR1 SGDLS, CDR2 YYNGEE.

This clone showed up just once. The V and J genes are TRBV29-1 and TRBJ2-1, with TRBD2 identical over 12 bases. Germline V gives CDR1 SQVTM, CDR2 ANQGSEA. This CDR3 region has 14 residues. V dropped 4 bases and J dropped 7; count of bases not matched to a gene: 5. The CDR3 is CSVGTSGRRNEQFF. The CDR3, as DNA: TGCAGCGTTGGAACTAGCGGGAGGAGGAATGAGCAGTTCTTC.

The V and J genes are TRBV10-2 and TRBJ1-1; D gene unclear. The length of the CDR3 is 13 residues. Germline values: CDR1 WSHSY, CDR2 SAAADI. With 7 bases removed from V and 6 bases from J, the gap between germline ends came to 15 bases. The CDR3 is CASKEAFYSEAFF. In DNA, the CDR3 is TGCGCCAGCAAAGAAGCGTTTTACTCTGAAGCTTTCTTT.

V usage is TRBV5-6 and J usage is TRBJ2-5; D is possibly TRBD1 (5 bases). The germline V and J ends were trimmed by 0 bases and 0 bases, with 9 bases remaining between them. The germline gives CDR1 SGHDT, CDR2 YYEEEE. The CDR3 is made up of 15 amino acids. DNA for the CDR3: TGTGCCAGCAGCTTGGCAGGGCTGCACCAAGAGACCCAGTACTTC. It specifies CASSLAGLHQETQYF.

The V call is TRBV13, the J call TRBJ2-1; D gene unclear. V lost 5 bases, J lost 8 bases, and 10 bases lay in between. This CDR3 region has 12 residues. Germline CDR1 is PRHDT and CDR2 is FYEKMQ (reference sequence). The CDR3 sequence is CASSPRRHEQFF. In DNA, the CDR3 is TGTGCCAGCAGCCCCAGGCGCCATGAGCAGTTCTTC.

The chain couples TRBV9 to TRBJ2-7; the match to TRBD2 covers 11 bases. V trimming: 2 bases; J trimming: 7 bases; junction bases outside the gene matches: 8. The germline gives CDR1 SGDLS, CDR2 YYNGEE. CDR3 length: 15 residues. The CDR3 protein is CASSVGTSGLEEQYF. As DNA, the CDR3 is TGTGCCAGCAGCGTCGGGACTAGCGGATTAGAGGAGCAGTACTTC.